This TCR beta chain derives from a study of blood T cells in healthy people across ages. Points from the study as a whole: Total diversity from one million sequenced T cells was likely underestimated. Any conclusive comparison of naive versus antigen-experienced cells was prevented by using unsorted PBMCs.

Through a sample-barcoded 5' primer and a J-beta primer mix, a second PCR was run for roughly 6 to 12 cycles. TCRdb reanalysed the 5' RACE reads using MiXCR and keeps one entry per CDR3 protein. The sample records 1 million or so distinct CDR3 sequences, 45% being singletons. Trimming took 3 bases from V and 6 from J; bases not matched to a gene: 4. The CDR3 consists of 14 residues. Per germline, CDR1 DFQATT and CDR2 SNEGSKA (reference sequence). In the case of this clonotype: What it recognizes is unknown.

This sequence joins TRBV20-1 and TRBJ1-6, with 8 bases lining up with TRBD1. The material sequenced was blood. This clonotype was sampled from a woman aged 60-70 years in good health. CDR3 region: CSASGQGGNSPLHF. The DNA for the CDR3 is TGCAGTGCTAGCGGACAGGGTGGTAATTCACCCCTCCACTTT.